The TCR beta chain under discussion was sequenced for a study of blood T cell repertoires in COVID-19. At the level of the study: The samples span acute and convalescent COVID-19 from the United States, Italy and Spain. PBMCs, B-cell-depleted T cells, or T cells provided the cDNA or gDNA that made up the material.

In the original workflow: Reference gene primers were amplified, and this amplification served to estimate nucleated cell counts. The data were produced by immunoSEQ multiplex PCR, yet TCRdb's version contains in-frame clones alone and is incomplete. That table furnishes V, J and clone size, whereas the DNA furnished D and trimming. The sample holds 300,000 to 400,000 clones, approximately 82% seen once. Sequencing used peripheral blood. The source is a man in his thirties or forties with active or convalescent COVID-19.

Here the CDR3 reads CASSRQNSPLHF. Here the CDR3 DNA reads TGTGCCAGCAGCCGACAGAATTCACCCCTCCACTTT. V usage is TRBV3-1 (or the pseudogene TRBV3-2) and J usage is TRBJ1-6; D possibly corresponds to TRBD1 (5 bases). CDR3 size: 12 residues. The germline gives CDR1 LGHDT, CDR2 YNNKEL (reference sequence). The ends were cut back, 4 bases at V and 7 bases at J, with 5 bases in the middle.